The text below deals with one T cell receptor beta chain. The data stem from a study of blood T cell repertoires in COVID-19. Sequencing used immunoSEQ multiplex PCR; TCRdb keeps in-frame clones, though not all of them. The sample records under 90,000 clones, 83% being singletons. The V gene lost 5 bases and the J gene lost 5 bases, with 14 bases spanning the gap. This CDR3 is 14 amino acids long. Per germline, CDR1 MNHEY and CDR2 SMNVEV (reference sequence). Sequenced material: peripheral blood. The V and J genes are TRBV27 and TRBJ2-3; possible D gene TRBD1, 7 bases. The source is a man at least 80 years old with acute or convalescent COVID-19. CDR3 nucleotide sequence: TGTGCCAGCAGTCCCCGACAGGGAGGAGATACGCAGTATTTT. Amino acid sequence: CASSPRQGGDTQYF.